This TCR beta chain was captured in a study of blood T cells in healthy people across ages. Study-wide results and limits: Shifts in expanded clonotypes may have been confounded by donor CMV status, which was unknown.

This CDR3 spans 12 amino acids. The germline gives CDR1 ENHRY, CDR2 SYGVKD. Trimming took off 10 bases at V and 5 bases at J, with 14 bases between the two ends. Combining a sample-barcoded 5' primer with a J-beta primer mix, a second PCR ran for roughly 7 to 11 cycles. MiXCR, run by TCRdb on the 5' RACE reads, gives a single entry per CDR3 protein. This table holds around 800,000 distinct CDR3 sequences, 62% found once. Comment on this clonotype: Its antigen is as yet unknown. This may be a read error: a much more frequent sequence differs by one nucleotide.

The sequencing sample was made of blood. The chain recombines TRBV10-3 with TRBJ2-5, with no clear D. This TCR was sampled from a young man in good health. The CDR3 DNA is TGTGCCACGAAGAACCCGGAGGAGACCCAGTACTTC. Protein product: CATKNPEETQYF.